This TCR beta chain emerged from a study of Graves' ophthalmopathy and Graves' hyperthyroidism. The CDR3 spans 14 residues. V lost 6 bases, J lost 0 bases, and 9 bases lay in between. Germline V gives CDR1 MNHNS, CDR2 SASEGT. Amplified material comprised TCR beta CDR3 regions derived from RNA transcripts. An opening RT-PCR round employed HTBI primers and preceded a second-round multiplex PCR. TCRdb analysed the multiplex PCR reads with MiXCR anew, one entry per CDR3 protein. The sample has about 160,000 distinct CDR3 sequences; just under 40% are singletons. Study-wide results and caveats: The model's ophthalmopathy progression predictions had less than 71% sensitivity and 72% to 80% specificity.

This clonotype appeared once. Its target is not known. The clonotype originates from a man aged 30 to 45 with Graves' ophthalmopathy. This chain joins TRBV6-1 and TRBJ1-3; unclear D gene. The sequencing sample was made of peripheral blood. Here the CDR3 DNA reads TGTGCCAGCAGACCACAGTACTCTGGAAACACCATATATTTT. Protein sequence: CASRPQYSGNTIYF.